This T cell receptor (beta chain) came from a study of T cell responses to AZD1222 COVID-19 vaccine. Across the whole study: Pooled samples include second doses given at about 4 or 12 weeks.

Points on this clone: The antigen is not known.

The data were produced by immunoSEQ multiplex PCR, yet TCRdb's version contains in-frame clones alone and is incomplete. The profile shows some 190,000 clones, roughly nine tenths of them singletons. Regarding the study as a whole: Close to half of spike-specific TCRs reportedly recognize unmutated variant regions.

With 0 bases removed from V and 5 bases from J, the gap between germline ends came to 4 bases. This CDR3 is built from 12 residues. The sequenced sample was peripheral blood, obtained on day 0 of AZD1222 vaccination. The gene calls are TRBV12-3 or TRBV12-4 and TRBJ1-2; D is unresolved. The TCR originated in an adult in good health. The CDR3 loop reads CASSLAAYGYTF. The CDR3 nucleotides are TGTGCCAGCAGTTTAGCGGCTTATGGCTACACCTTC.